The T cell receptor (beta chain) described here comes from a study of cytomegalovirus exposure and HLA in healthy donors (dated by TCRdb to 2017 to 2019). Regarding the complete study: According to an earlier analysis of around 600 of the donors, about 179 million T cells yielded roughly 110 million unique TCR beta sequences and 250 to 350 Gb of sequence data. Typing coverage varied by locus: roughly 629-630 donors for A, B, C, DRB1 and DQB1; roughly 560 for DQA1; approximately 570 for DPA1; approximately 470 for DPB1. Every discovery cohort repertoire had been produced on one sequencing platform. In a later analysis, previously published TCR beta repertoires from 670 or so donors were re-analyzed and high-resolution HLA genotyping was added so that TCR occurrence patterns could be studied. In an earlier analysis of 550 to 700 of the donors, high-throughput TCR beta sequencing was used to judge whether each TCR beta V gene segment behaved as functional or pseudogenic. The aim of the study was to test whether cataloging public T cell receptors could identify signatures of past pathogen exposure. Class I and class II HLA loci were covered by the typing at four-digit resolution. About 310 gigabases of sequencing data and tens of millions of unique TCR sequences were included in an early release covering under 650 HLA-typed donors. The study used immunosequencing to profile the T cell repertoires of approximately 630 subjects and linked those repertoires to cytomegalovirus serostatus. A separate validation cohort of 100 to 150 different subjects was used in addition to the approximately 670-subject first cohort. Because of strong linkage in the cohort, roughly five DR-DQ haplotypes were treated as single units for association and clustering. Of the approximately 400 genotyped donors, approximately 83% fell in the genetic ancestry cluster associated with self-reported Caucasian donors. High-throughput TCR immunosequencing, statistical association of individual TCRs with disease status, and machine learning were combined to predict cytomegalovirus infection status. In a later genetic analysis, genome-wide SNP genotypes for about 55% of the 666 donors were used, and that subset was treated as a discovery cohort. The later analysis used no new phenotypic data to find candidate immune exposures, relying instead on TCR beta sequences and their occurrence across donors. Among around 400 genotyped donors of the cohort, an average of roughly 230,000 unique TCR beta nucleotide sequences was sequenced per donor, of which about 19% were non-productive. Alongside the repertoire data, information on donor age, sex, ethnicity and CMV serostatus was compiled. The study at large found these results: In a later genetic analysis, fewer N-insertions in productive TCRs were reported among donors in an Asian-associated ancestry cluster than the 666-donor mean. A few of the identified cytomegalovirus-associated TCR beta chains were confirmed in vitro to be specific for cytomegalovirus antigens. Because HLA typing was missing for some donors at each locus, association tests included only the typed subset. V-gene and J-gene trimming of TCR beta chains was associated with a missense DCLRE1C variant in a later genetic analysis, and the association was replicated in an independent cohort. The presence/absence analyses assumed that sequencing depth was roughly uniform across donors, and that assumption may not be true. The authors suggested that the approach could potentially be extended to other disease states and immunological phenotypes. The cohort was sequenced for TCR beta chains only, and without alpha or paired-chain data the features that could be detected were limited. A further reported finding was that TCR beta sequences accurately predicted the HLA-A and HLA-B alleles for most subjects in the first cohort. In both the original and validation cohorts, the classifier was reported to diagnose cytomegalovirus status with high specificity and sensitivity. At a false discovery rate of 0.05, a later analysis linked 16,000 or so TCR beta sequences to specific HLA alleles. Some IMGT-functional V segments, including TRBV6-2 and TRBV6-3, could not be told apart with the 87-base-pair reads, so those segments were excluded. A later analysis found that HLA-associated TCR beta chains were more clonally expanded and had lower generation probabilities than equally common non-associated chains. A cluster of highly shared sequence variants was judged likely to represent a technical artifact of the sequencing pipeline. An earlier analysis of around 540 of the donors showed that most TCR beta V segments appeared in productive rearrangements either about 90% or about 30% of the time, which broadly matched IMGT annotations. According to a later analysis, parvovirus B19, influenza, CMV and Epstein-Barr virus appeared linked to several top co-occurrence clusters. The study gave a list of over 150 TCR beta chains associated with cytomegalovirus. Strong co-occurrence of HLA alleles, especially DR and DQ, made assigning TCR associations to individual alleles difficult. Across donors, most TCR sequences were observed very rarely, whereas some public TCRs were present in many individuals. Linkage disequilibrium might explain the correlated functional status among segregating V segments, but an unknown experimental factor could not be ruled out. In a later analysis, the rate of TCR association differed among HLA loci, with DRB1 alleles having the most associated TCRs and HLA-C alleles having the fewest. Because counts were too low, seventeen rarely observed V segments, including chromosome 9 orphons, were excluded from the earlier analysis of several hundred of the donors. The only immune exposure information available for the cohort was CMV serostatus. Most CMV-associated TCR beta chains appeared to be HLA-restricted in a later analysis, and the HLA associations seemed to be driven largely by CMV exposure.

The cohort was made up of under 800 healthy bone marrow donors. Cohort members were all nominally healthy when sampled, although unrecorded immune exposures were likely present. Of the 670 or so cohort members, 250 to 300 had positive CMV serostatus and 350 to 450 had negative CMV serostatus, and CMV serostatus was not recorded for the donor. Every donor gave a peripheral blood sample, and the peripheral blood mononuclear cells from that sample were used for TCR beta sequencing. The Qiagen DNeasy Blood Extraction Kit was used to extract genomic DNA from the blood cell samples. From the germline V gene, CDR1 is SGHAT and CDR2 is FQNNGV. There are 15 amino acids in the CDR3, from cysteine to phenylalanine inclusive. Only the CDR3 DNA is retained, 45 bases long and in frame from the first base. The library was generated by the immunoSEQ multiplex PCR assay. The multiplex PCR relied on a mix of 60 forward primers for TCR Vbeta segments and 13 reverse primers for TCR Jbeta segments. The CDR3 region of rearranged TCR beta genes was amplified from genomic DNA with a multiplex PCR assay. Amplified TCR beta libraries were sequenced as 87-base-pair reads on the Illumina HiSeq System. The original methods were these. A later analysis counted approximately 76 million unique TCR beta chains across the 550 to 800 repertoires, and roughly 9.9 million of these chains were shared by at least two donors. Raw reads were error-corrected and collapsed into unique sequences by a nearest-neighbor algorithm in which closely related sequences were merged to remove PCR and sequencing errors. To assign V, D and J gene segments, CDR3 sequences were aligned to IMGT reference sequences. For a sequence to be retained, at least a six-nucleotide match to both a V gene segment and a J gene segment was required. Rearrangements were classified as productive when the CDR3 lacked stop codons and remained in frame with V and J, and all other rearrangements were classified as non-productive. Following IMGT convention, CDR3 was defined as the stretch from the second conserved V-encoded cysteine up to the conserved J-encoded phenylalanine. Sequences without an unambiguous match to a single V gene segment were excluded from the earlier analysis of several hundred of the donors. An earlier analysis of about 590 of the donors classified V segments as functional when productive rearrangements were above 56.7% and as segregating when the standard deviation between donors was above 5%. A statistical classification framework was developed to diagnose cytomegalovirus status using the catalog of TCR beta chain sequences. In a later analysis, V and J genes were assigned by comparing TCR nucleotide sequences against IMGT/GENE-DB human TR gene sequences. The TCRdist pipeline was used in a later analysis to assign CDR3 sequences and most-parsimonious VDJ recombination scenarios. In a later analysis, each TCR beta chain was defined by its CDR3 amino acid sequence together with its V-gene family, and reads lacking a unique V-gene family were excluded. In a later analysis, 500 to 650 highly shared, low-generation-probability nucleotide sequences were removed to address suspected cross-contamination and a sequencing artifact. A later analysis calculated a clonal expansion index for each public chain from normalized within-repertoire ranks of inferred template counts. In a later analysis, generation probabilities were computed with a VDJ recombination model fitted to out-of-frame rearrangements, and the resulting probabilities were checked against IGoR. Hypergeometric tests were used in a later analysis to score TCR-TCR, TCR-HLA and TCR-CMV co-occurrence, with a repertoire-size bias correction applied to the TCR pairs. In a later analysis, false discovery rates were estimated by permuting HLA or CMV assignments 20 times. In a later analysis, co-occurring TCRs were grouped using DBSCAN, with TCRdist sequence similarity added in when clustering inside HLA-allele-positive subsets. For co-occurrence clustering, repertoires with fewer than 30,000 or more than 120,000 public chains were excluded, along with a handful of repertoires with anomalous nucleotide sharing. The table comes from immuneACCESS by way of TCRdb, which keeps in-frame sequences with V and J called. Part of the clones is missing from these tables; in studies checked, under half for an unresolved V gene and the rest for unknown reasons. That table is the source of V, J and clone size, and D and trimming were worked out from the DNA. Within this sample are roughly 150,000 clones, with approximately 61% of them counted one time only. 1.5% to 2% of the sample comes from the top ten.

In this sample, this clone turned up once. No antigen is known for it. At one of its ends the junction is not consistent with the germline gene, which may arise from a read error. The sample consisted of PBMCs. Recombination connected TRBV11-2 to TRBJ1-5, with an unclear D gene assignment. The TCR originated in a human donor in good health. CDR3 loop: CASSLDHTRDEPQNF. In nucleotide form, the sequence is TGTGCCAGCAGCTTAGATCATACCCGGGATGAGCCCCAGAATTTT.